This TCR beta chain stems from a study of OX40 agonist ivuxolimab in advanced cancers. Looking at the study overall: Patients received intravenous ivuxolimab every 2 weeks at 0.01 to 10 mg/kg. A history of anti-PD-1, anti-PD-L1 or anti-CTLA-4 therapy was acceptable, and about 40% had some.

Only in-frame clones appear in the TCRdb table, and some are missing; sequencing was by immunoSEQ multiplex PCR. The table lists about 12,000 clones, about 75% of them singletons, with roughly 31% in the top ten. The CDR3 runs 16 residues. Trimming removed 0 bases from V and 0 bases from J, with 10 bases in between. Per germline, CDR1 SGHRS and CDR2 YFSETQ. Sequenced material: CD4+ or CD8+ T cells sorted from blood, taken in a trial of the OX40 agonist ivuxolimab. V gene TRBV5-1 combines with J gene TRBJ1-5; unclear D gene. The TCR sequence derives from an adult with an advanced solid tumor such as melanoma, head and neck, liver or kidney cancer. In DNA form, the CDR3 reads TGCGCCAGCAGCTTGGGTGACATCTTTAGCAATCAGCCCCAGCATTTT. It is translated as CASSLGDIFSNQPQHF.